A single sample is the source of the 6 T cell receptor beta chains below, sequenced in a study of blood T cell repertoires in COVID-19. Assay: immunoSEQ multiplex PCR; the TCRdb copy retains only in-frame clones and omits some. Among approximately 79,000 clones listed, 84% were seen once. Sequenced sample: peripheral blood. All receptors come from a woman in her forties or fifties with acute or convalescent COVID-19.

J is TRBJ2-3 and V is TRBV19; 10 bases map to TRBD2. V was pared by 4 bases and J by 2 bases, with 3 bases of the junction left unmatched. Looked up from germline, CDR1 is LNHDA and CDR2 is SQIVND (reference sequence). The CDR3 runs to 15 residues. CDR3 nucleotides: TGTGCCAGTAGTAGGACTAGCGGCTACACAGATACGCAGTATTTT. This translates into CASSRTSGYTDTQYF.

V usage is TRBV5-5 and J usage is TRBJ2-2, with D perhaps TRBD2 (6 bases). The CDR3 consists of 15 residues. The V gene's germline CDR1 is SGHKS and CDR2 YYEKEE (reference sequence). The V end lost 2 bases, the J end lost 2 bases, and 10 bases lay between the germline ends. For the CDR3, the DNA is TGTGCCAGCAGCTTAGGAGGGGCCAACACCGGGGAGCTGTTTTTT. It is translated as CASSLGGANTGELFF.

This clone was seen a single time. The V and J genes are TRBV24-1 and TRBJ2-7, with 8 bases that match TRBD1. Germline V gene sequence: CDR1 KGHDR, CDR2 SFDVKD. V gave up 7 bases and J gave up 5 bases; unmatched junction bases: 12. The CDR3 is 15 residues long. CDR3 loop: CATRIPSDRVHEQYF. In DNA form, the CDR3 reads TGTGCCACCAGAATTCCTTCGGACAGGGTCCACGAGCAGTACTTC.

The V call is TRBV13, the J call TRBJ2-7; 8 bases agree with TRBD1. The V segment lost 0 bases and the J segment 6 bases; nucleotides outside the gene matches: 1. In germline, CDR1 is PRHDT, CDR2 FYEKMQ (reference sequence). CDR3 length: 13 residues. CDR3 sequence reads: CASSLGQGGEQYF. The CDR3 DNA sequence: TGTGCCAGCAGCTTAGGACAGGGGGGCGAGCAGTACTTC.

The rearrangement joins TRBV2 to TRBJ1-5, with 8 nucleotides matching TRBD1. Germline V gene lookup returns CDR1 SNHLY and CDR2 FYNNEI. The V and J ends lost 6 bases and 0 bases, in that order; junction bases with no gene match: 7. The CDR3 extends over 16 amino acids. The CDR3 spells CASRGPGTGSNQPQHF. The DNA for the CDR3 is TGTGCCAGCAGGGGACCCGGGACAGGTAGCAATCAGCCCCAGCATTTT.

J is TRBJ1-3 and V is TRBV7-9; no reliable D call. V was pared by 4 bases and J by 0 bases, with 10 bases between. Germline CDR1 SEHNR, CDR2 FQNEAQ (reference sequence). This CDR3 region has 15 residues. CDR3 loop: CASSSRQDSGNTIYF. CDR3 in DNA: TGTGCCAGCAGCTCGCGACAAGACTCTGGAAACACCATATATTTT.